This T cell receptor (beta chain) originates from a study of T cell repertoires in cytomegalovirus infection. Whole-study context: Indications of both CMV infection and matching HLA type were provided by public TCR beta signatures. General study results and limits: Cumulative public TCR beta family frequency identified CMV carriers with the relevant HLA. Ex vivo responses were dominated by HLA-C-restricted CMV-specific TCR beta clonotypes.

TCRdb used MiXCR to reprocess the reads, holding one entry per CDR3 protein. The table shows about 360,000 distinct CDR3 sequences, with about a sixth occurring only once. This clonotype was observed a few times. Its antigen is still unknown. Germline lookup yields CDR1 SGHRS and CDR2 YFSETQ. Trimming pared 4 bases from V and 1 base from J, leaving 14 bases between. CDR3 length equals 15 residues. The gene calls are TRBV5-1 and TRBJ2-5; a weak D match, TRBD2 (7 bases). This clonotype originated in a human donor in good health (CMV status not recorded). Some clones in this sample may be carry-over from other donors' samples. The specimen was PBMCs. The CDR3 sequence: CASSIGGLPQETQYF. CDR3 nucleotides: TGCGCCAGCAGCATCGGGGGGCTACCCCAAGAGACCCAGTACTTC.